A single sample gave rise to the 29 T cell receptor beta chains below, sequenced in a study of vaccination and CD4 T cells after COVID-19. Treatment reported: roughly nine-day PBMC culture with coronavirus spike peptide pools or control peptides (ViraFEST assay). With the Oncomine TCR Beta short-read assay, DNA from cultured CD4+ T cells was sequenced. TCRdb re-called the PCR reads with MiXCR, one entry per CDR3 protein. The sample includes approximately 21,000 distinct CDR3 sequences, roughly 29% of them seen just once. No antigens are known for them. The sample was cultured CD4+ T cells from blood. The receptors derive from a human donor with COVID-19.

This clonotype showed up just a few times. The rearrangement links TRBV19 to TRBJ2-3, with D maybe TRBD2 (6 bases). This CDR3 region has 15 residues. From germline, CDR1 is LNHDA and CDR2 SQIVND (reference sequence). Between the trimmed V and J ends, which lost 4 bases and 0 bases, there was a span of 11 bases. The CDR3 here is CASSTWGVSTDTQYF. In DNA form, the CDR3 reads TGTGCCAGTAGTACCTGGGGGGTAAGCACAGATACGCAGTATTTT.

The table lists this clonotype with a few counts. This rearrangement joins TRBV19 to TRBJ1-2, with D possibly TRBD1 on 6 matching bases. Germline CDR1 LNHDA, CDR2 SQIVND (reference sequence). V gave up 2 bases and J gave up 10 bases, with 17 bases separating them. CDR3 length: 14 residues. The CDR3 loop reads CASSITGTGGAYTF. CDR3 DNA: TGTGCCAGTAGTATAACAGGGACCGGGGGTGCCTACACCTTC.

This clonotype was seen only once. The rearrangement uses TRBV10-3 and TRBJ2-5; 11 bases agree with TRBD2. V lost 2 bases to trimming and J lost 4 bases; unmatched junction nucleotides: 6. Germline V gives CDR1 ENHRY, CDR2 SYGVKD. This CDR3 contains 16 residues. The CDR3 region has the DNA TGTGCCATCAGTGAGCTGGCGCTAGCGGGGGGAGAGACCCAGTACTTC. Protein sequence: CAISELALAGGETQYF.

This rearrangement joins TRBV7-2 to TRBJ1-6; 11 bases agree with TRBD1. The germline V gene has CDR1 SGHTA and CDR2 FQGNSA. J was trimmed by 9 bases and V by 4 bases; bases with no gene match: 5. The CDR3 is made up of 15 amino acids. CDR3 sequence reads: CASSSRDRGSSPLHF. The CDR3 DNA sequence: TGTGCCAGCAGCTCCCGGGACAGGGGGTCTTCACCCCTCCACTTT.

A few counts support this clonotype. The chain uses TRBV9 and TRBJ1-2; D is unclear. The length of the CDR3 is 13 residues. Germline-derived CDR1 and CDR2 are SGDLS and YYNGEE. V lost 0 bases, J lost 8 bases, and 11 bases lay in between. Here the CDR3 reads CASSVVEGFGYTF. The DNA for the CDR3 is TGTGCCAGCAGCGTAGTAGAAGGGTTCGGCTACACCTTC.

This clonotype was detected a few times. The rearrangement links TRBV7-9 to TRBJ2-7; D could derive from TRBD1 or TRBD2 (5 bases each). V was cut by 6 bases and J by 3 bases, with 15 bases left in between. Germline loops: CDR1 SEHNR, CDR2 FQNEAQ (reference sequence). The CDR3 loop spans 14 amino acids. The CDR3 nucleotides read TGTGCCAGCAGTAGGGGAGACGGGCACTACGAGCAGTACTTC. Translating gives CASSRGDGHYEQYF.

CDR3 sequence: CSVWSGNQANYGYTF. In DNA form, the CDR3 reads TGCAGCGTTTGGTCAGGGAACCAGGCTAACTATGGCTACACCTTC. V gene TRBV29-1 combines with J gene TRBJ1-2; TRBD1 is a possible D gene (5 bases). The V end was cut by 5 bases, the J end by 0 bases, with 16 bases between. CDR1 and CDR2 from the germline V gene are SQVTM and ANQGSEA. This CDR3 is built from 15 residues.

This clonotype was counted only a few times. The V call is TRBV5-1, the J call TRBJ1-1, with D tentatively TRBD1 (5 bases). The V end lost 1 base, the J end lost 1 base, and 14 bases lay between the germline ends. CDR3 length equals 16 residues. The V gene's germline CDR1 is SGHRS and CDR2 YFSETQ. The CDR3 DNA is TGCGCCAGCAGCTTGTGGGGGGGGAAGGAGAACACTGAAGCTTTCTTT. Its protein product is CASSLWGGKENTEAFF. Full variable domain (outside the CDR3, taken from reference TRBV5-1 and TRBJ1-1): KAGVTQTPRYLIKTRGQQVTLSCSPISGHRSVSWYQQTPGQGLQFLFEYFSETQRNKGNFPGRFSGRQFSNSRSEMNVSTLELGDSALYLCASSLWGGKENTEAFFGQGTRLTVV.

The sample holds a few counts of this clonotype. V gene TRBV20-1 combines with J gene TRBJ2-7; D is uncertain. Germline V CDR1 and CDR2: DFQATT, SNEGSKA (reference sequence). There are 12 residues in the CDR3. Trimming stripped 1 base from V and 4 bases from J, with 8 bases between. The CDR3 DNA reads as TGCAGTGCTAGAGGAAATCAGTACGAGCAGTACTTC. It codes for CSARGNQYEQYF.

The chain uses TRBV11-2 and TRBJ2-7; TRBD1 matches 7 bases. There are 14 residues in the CDR3. Trimming took 6 bases from V and 4 from J; bases not matched to a gene: 9. Germline V gene data show CDR1 as SGHAT and CDR2 as FQNNGV. The CDR3 loop is CASRRRDRGYEQYF. CDR3 DNA sequence: TGTGCCAGCAGACGCCGGGACAGAGGTTACGAGCAGTACTTC.

For the CDR3, the DNA is TGTGCCAGCAGTGAAGGACAGGGGGCCTTTTGGGTTCAGCCCCAGCATTTT. Its translation: CASSEGQGAFWVQPQHF. This chain uses TRBV2 with TRBJ1-5, with 10 bases that match TRBD1. V trimming: 1 base; J trimming: 6 bases; junction bases outside the gene matches: 9. Looked up from germline, CDR1 is SNHLY and CDR2 is FYNNEI. This CDR3 contains 17 residues.

Only a few counts were recorded for this clonotype. The chain employs TRBV19 and TRBJ1-2; no clear D gene. The CDR3 runs to 15 residues. Germline CDR1 and CDR2: LNHDA and SQIVND (reference sequence). Trimming left V 5 bases short and J 1 base short, with 14 bases between. The CDR3 coding sequence is TGTGCCAGTAGTGCAACCGGGAGTTATAACTATGGCTACACCTTC. Protein product: CASSATGSYNYGYTF.

The chain carries TRBV12-3 or TRBV12-4 and TRBJ1-5, with TRBD1 identical over 11 bases. CDR3 length equals 16 residues. V shed 4 bases, J shed 1 base, and the junction held 3 bases outside the gene matches. CDR3 in amino acids: CASSSRTGGSNQPQHF. CDR3 coding DNA: TGTGCCAGCAGTTCCCGGACAGGGGGCAGCAATCAGCCCCAGCATTTT.

Of note for this clonotype: This may come from a read error, since a much larger clone is one base off. The rearrangement links TRBV2 to TRBJ1-2; D remains ambiguous. In germline, CDR1 is SNHLY, CDR2 FYNNEI. This CDR3 region has 14 residues. This chain's CDR3 is CASSEARSSYGYAF. The CDR3 DNA sequence: TGTGCCAGCAGTGAAGCGAGGTCTTCCTATGGCTACGCCTTC.

The genes are TRBV28 and TRBJ2-7; D is undetermined. Trimming stripped 4 bases from V and 4 bases from J, with 5 bases between. The CDR3 is 11 amino acids. Looked up from germline, CDR1 is MDHEN and CDR2 is SYDVKM. The CDR3 here is CASSSKYEQYF. The CDR3 coding sequence is TGTGCCAGCAGTTCAAAATACGAGCAGTACTTC.

A few counts support this clonotype. The chain employs TRBV7-9 and TRBJ2-5; D not resolved. Trimming cost V 3 bases and J 1 base, with 6 bases left between them. Germline CDR1 is SEHNR and CDR2 is FQNEAQ (reference sequence). This CDR3 comprises 13 residues. The CDR3 protein is CASSLLPQETQYF. The CDR3 DNA sequence: TGTGCCAGCAGCTTGCTCCCCCAAGAGACCCAGTACTTC.

This chain links TRBV11-1 with TRBJ2-5; TRBD2 matches at 7 bases. Germline V CDR1 and CDR2: SGHAT, FQDESV (reference sequence). The CDR3 runs to 18 residues. After removal of 1 base from V and 4 bases from J, the junction contained 15 bases not matched to a gene. The CDR3 sequence is CASSLVAFGGRSGETQYF. The CDR3 nucleotides read TGTGCCAGCAGCTTAGTCGCCTTCGGGGGGAGGTCGGGAGAGACCCAGTACTTC. The variable domain in full, with the rest retrieved from reference TRBV11-1 and TRBJ2-5, is EAEVAQSPRYKITEKSQAVAFWCDPISGHATLYWYRQILGQGPELLVQFQDESVVDDSQLPKDRFSAERLKGVDSTLKIQPAELGDSAMYLCASSLVAFGGRSGETQYFGPGTRLLVL.

This clonotype has more than one count but fewer than ten. The chain recombines TRBV29-1 with TRBJ1-5, with 9 positions matching TRBD1. The CDR3 totals 13 residues. Per the germline V gene, CDR1 is SQVTM and CDR2 is ANQGSEA. The V gene end was trimmed by 6 bases and the J gene end by 1 base; junction bases not matched to a gene: 1. Here the CDR3 reads CSVGQGSNQPQHF. The CDR3, as DNA: TGCAGCGTCGGACAGGGGAGCAATCAGCCCCAGCATTTT.

This clonotype has just a few counts. The rearrangement links TRBV12-3 or TRBV12-4 to TRBJ2-5; TRBD1 aligns across 10 bases. Trimming cost V 5 bases and J 3 bases; bases outside gene matches: 12. This CDR3 comprises 17 residues. The CDR3 sequence is CASSVGARDRGKETQYF. CDR3 DNA sequence: TGTGCCAGCAGTGTGGGGGCCCGGGACAGGGGAAAAGAGACCCAGTACTTC.

Comment on this clonotype: Germline and junction disagree at one end, which may indicate a read error. The chain combines TRBV7-7 with TRBJ2-6, with a weak D call TRBD2 (5 bases). Germline values: CDR1 SSHAT, CDR2 FNYEAQ (reference sequence). The CDR3 runs 16 residues. CDR3 residues: CASSPRRTGGANVLTF. CDR3 DNA sequence: TGTGCTAGCAGCCCGCGACGGACTGGGGGGGCCAACGTCCTGACTTTC.

The V call is TRBV9, the J call TRBJ1-2, with a tentative D call TRBD1 (6 bases). CDR1 is SGDLS and CDR2 is YYNGEE in the germline V gene. The CDR3 consists of 16 residues. Trimming stripped 0 bases from V and 8 bases from J, with 20 bases between. The CDR3 spells CASSVDHGGRFGGYTF. The CDR3 bases are TGTGCCAGCAGCGTAGATCACGGGGGGCGTTTTGGCGGCTACACCTTC.

This chain uses TRBV11-3 with TRBJ1-2; D gene ambiguous. The CDR3 has 14 amino acids. The germline V gene has CDR1 SGHNT and CDR2 YENEEA. Trimming removed 4 bases from V and 3 bases from J, with 12 bases in between. Written as DNA, the CDR3 is TGTGCCAGCAGCTCGGGCCCGACTGACTATGGCTACACCTTC. This sequence encodes CASSSGPTDYGYTF.

This clonotype was found a few times. This chain links TRBV20-1 with TRBJ1-4; D might be TRBD1 (6 bases). V lost 5 bases and J lost 0, with 16 bases in between. This CDR3 region has 16 residues. CDR1 and CDR2 from the germline V gene are DFQATT and SNEGSKA (reference sequence). The CDR3 coding sequence is TGCAGTGCTCCAGACAGGAGAGATGCAACTAATGAAAAACTGTTTTTT. It yields the protein CSAPDRRDATNEKLFF.

J is TRBJ2-1 and V is TRBV5-1; 10 bases fit TRBD1. The CDR3 consists of 15 residues. CDR1 is SGHRS and CDR2 is YFSETQ in the germline V gene. The V and J ends lost 4 bases and 6 bases, in that order; junction bases with no gene match: 7. CDR3 bases: TGCGCCAGCAGCCTGACAGGGGGCCCCCTCAATGAGCAGTTCTTC. Its protein product is CASSLTGGPLNEQFF.

The chain employs TRBV7-2 and TRBJ2-7; D is unresolved. This CDR3 spans 12 amino acids. Looked up from germline, CDR1 is SGHTA and CDR2 is FQGNSA. Trimming cost V 2 bases and J 6 bases, with 8 bases left between them. This CDR3 reads CASSLMSAEQYF. CDR3 coding DNA: TGTGCCAGCAGCTTAATGTCCGCCGAGCAGTACTTC.

This rearrangement joins TRBV7-8 to TRBJ1-4; weak D call: TRBD1 (6 bases). The CDR3 totals 13 residues. V was trimmed by 6 bases and J by 8 bases, leaving 13 bases between them. The V gene's germline CDR1 is SGHVS and CDR2 FQNEAQ. In nucleotides, the CDR3 is TGTGCCAGCAGGCGGGGGGCCACCGAAAAACTGTTTTTT. Translation gives CASRRGATEKLFF.

In this sample, this clonotype turned up a few times. CDR3 nucleotide sequence: TGTGCCAGCAGGTCCCGGGACGAATTCAGATATGGCTACACCTTC. The encoded protein is CASRSRDEFRYGYTF. The chain is built from TRBV12-3 or TRBV12-4 and TRBJ1-2; D may be TRBD1 (5 bases). The V gene lost 6 bases and the J gene lost 5 bases, with 19 bases spanning the gap. The CDR3 is made up of 15 amino acids.

Only one count was recorded for this clonotype. This chain joins TRBV7-2 and TRBJ2-3; D unresolved. Looked up from germline, CDR1 is SGHTA and CDR2 is FQGNSA. Trimming removed 5 bases at V and 1 base at J, with 4 bases between. CDR3 length: 12 amino acids. CDR3 bases: TGTGCCAGCAGCCGCGGCACAGATACGCAGTATTTT. This sequence encodes CASSRGTDTQYF.

The chain is built from TRBV6-1 and TRBJ1-4, with TRBD1 identical over 11 bases. Trimming took 2 bases from V and 10 from J; bases not matched to a gene: 9. The germline CDR1 and CDR2 sequences are MNHNS and SASEGT. This CDR3 comprises 16 residues. Written as DNA, the CDR3 is TGTGCCAGCAGTGAAAGGGCCGGGACAGGGGGAGGAAAACTGTTTTTT. Amino acids: CASSERAGTGGGKLFF.